This T cell receptor (beta chain) was observed in a study of T-cell reconstitution after alpha-beta-depleted transplantation in children. Unique molecular identifiers were incorporated when the TCRbeta library was constructed. A single record per CDR3 protein comes from TCRdb applying MiXCR to the PCR reads. Found here are about 980,000 distinct CDR3 sequences, roughly 29% of them singletons; the top ten hold roughly 31%. Germline CDR1 and CDR2: LNHNV and YYDKDF (reference sequence). V shed 5 bases and J 8 bases; nucleotides not matched to a gene: 9. The CDR3 runs 15 residues. Findings and caveats of the study: Diversity of TCRbeta at day 60 was high in some patients, arising from surviving recipient T cells and thymic progenitors. One year post-transplant, T-cell counts and diversity were largely derived from T cells produced anew. Two months or so post-transplant, alpha-beta T cells reportedly derived from several hundred expanded graft clones.

This clonotype was counted between two and nine times. Its target is unknown. This clonotype was obtained from a boy under three years old who had a stem cell transplant for SCID, so the T cells may come from the graft donor. The sample in question was PBMCs, mostly from graft donor cells, obtained 360 days after TCRalphabeta/CD19-depleted stem cell transplant. The chain recombines TRBV15 with TRBJ2-1, with 10 positions matching TRBD1. As DNA, the CDR3 is TGTGCCACCAGCGGCCCAAGACAGGGGGCTTATGAGCAGTTCTTC. This encodes CATSGPRQGAYEQFF.